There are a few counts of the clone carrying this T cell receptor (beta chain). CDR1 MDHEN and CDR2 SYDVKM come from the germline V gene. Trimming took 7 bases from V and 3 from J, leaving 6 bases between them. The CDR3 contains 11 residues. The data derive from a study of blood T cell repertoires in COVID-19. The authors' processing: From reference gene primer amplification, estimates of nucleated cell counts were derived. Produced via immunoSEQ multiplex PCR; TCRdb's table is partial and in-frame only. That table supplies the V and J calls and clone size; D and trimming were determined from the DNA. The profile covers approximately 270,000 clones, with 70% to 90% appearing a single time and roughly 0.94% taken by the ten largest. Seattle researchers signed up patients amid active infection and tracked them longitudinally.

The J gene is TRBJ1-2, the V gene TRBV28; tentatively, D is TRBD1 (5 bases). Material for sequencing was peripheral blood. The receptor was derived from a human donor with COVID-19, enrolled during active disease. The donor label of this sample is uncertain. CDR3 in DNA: TGTGCCAGCACGACAGACTATGGCTACACCTTC. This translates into CASTTDYGYTF.